This T cell receptor beta chain was documented in a study of early T cells in non-severe SARS-CoV-2 infection. Study in general: The chains were unpaired, and the sequenced material was bulk RNA from unsorted whole blood. Study outcomes and limitations: Anti-spike CD8 specificities were favored by VDJdb matching, whose results missed private and CD4 specificities.

This clonotype was recorded many times. Its antigen is still unknown. The CDR3 contains 15 residues. Germline trimming cut 0 bases from V and 5 bases from J; bases unmatched to any gene: 6. Germline V CDR1 and CDR2: LGHDT, YNNKEL (reference sequence). In the library, individual cDNA molecules carried attached unique molecular identifiers. TCRdb re-analysed the 5' RACE reads in MiXCR, keeping a single row per CDR3 protein. The data show about 84,000 distinct CDR3 sequences, around an eighth seen once. The chain employs TRBV3-1 and TRBJ2-5, with 7 bases aligning to TRBD1. The sequence was collected from an adult who was a healthcare worker with PCR-confirmed SARS-CoV-2 infection or an uninfected control (not recorded which). The sequenced material came from whole blood. The CDR3 sequence: CASSQDEDRVETQYF. CDR3 DNA sequence: TGTGCCAGCAGCCAAGATGAAGACAGGGTGGAGACCCAGTACTTC.